This passage covers 24 T cell receptor beta chains from one sample sequenced in a study of T-cell reconstitution after alpha-beta-depleted transplantation in children. A TCRbeta library incorporating unique molecular identifiers was prepared. TCRdb called the PCR reads again in MiXCR, with one record for every CDR3 protein. The sample yields approximately 210,000 distinct CDR3 sequences, roughly a sixth seen once. The sample here was PBMCs, mostly from graft donor cells, taken 360 days after TCRalphabeta/CD19-depleted stem cell transplant. The receptors shown here come from a male patient between 2 and 10 years old who had a stem cell transplant for acute lymphoblastic leukemia, so the T cells may come from the graft donor.

This clonotype was observed a few times. The chain joins TRBV6-5 to TRBJ2-7; no clear D gene. Trimming took 2 bases from V and 3 from J, leaving 11 bases between them. Germline V gene data show CDR1 as MNHEY and CDR2 as SVGAGI. The length of the CDR3 is 14 residues. For the CDR3, the DNA is TGTGCCAGCAGTTACGGGGTCCTCTTCTACGAGCAGTACTTC. The encoded protein is CASSYGVLFYEQYF.

The V gene is TRBV29-1, the J gene TRBJ1-6; D not certain. This CDR3 is built from 13 residues. The germline gives CDR1 SQVTM, CDR2 ANQGSEA. V dropped 7 bases and J dropped 7 bases, with 14 bases sitting between them. CDR3: CSAIERENSPLHF. The CDR3 nucleotides are TGCAGCGCTATCGAGCGGGAAAATTCACCCCTCCACTTT.

The gene calls are TRBV10-3 and TRBJ2-2, with TRBD1 as a possible D gene (6 bases). V was cut by 11 bases and J by 4 bases, with 14 bases left in between. This CDR3 contains 13 residues. Looked up from germline, CDR1 is ENHRY and CDR2 is SYGVKD. CDR3 protein: CAVEQGTTGELFF. In DNA, the CDR3 is TGTGCCGTCGAACAGGGAACCACCGGGGAGCTGTTTTTT.

The chain carries TRBV15 and TRBJ2-1, with D hard to call. This CDR3 is 15 amino acids long. Germline CDR1 LNHNV, CDR2 YYDKDF (reference sequence). Trimming took off 0 bases at V and 2 bases at J, with 8 bases between the two ends. CDR3 loop: CATSRDRAAYNEQFF. The CDR3 region has the DNA TGTGCCACCAGCAGAGATCGGGCAGCCTACAATGAGCAGTTCTTC.

The chain links TRBV7-9 to TRBJ2-3, with TRBD1 as a possible D gene (6 bases). The V gene's germline CDR1 is SEHNR and CDR2 FQNEAQ (reference sequence). There are 16 residues in the CDR3. V was shortened by 5 bases and J by 2 bases, with 17 bases between the two germline ends. The DNA of the CDR3 is TGTGCCAGCAGCCCGCAGGGGATAACTCTCACAGATACGCAGTATTTT. Protein sequence: CASSPQGITLTDTQYF. Full variable domain (missing parts from reference TRBV7-9 and TRBJ2-3): DTGVSQNPRHKITKRGQNVTFRCDPISEHNRLYWYRQTLGQGPEFLTYFQNEAQLEKSRLLSDRFSAERPKGSFSTLEIQRTEQGDSAMYLCASSPQGITLTDTQYFGPGTRLTVL.

This clonotype has ten or more counts. CDR3 region: CASSSTSGRVGETQYF. CDR3 nucleotides: TGTGCCAGCAGCTCCACTAGCGGTAGGGTCGGGGAGACCCAGTACTTC. The chain recombines TRBV11-2 with TRBJ2-5; 8 bases agree with TRBD2. This CDR3 is built from 16 residues. Trimming removed 4 bases from V and 5 bases from J; junction bases left unmatched: 12. Germline values: CDR1 SGHAT, CDR2 FQNNGV.

This clonotype was detected only a few times. The chain has TRBV7-2 and TRBJ2-2; D may correspond to TRBD1 or TRBD2 (6 bases each). Looked up from germline, CDR1 is SGHTA and CDR2 is FQGNSA. Trimming removed 5 bases at V and 6 bases at J, with 13 bases between. The CDR3 length is 14 residues. The CDR3 nucleotides read TGTGCCAGCAGCACAACTGGGGGGCCCGGGGAGCTGTTTTTT. This encodes CASSTTGGPGELFF.

The chain uses TRBV18 and TRBJ2-2; no clear D. Germline assignment: CDR1 KGHSH and CDR2 LQKENI. This CDR3 is built from 14 residues. V dropped 2 bases and J dropped 6 bases, with 10 bases sitting between them. CDR3 residues: CASSPWEGSGELFF. For the CDR3, the DNA is TGTGCCAGCTCACCATGGGAAGGGTCCGGGGAGCTGTTTTTT.

The rearrangement links TRBV4-2 to TRBJ2-3; D possibly corresponds to TRBD1 (6 bases). V was cut by 1 base and J by 0 bases, with 14 bases left in between. Germline V gene data show CDR1 as LGHNA and CDR2 as YNFKEQ. The CDR3 is 17 residues long. In DNA form, the CDR3 reads TGTGCCAGCAGCCAAGCCGGGGACACCTATAGCACAGATACGCAGTATTTT. Protein sequence: CASSQAGDTYSTDTQYF.

The chain recombines TRBV2 with TRBJ2-7; either TRBD1 or TRBD2 may fit D (5 bases each). This CDR3 comprises 15 residues. The germline V gene encodes CDR1 SNHLY and CDR2 FYNNEI. V shed 1 base and J shed 3 bases, with 13 bases lying between them. The CDR3 region has the DNA TGTGCCAGCAGTGAAGGAGGGGCCGGGATCTACGAGCAGTACTTC. This sequence encodes CASSEGGAGIYEQYF.

The chain joins TRBV12-5 to TRBJ1-5; D is undetermined. This CDR3 comprises 11 residues. Germline-derived CDR1 and CDR2 are LGHNT and FRNRAP. Trimming removed 6 bases from V and 11 bases from J, with 11 bases in between. In nucleotides, the CDR3 is TGTGCTAGTGGACCTAATCAATCCCAGCATTTT. This codes for CASGPNQSQHF.

This clonotype was counted ten times or more. The genes are TRBV10-3 and TRBJ2-5, with 7 nucleotides matching TRBD1. Germline trimming cut 8 bases from V and 1 base from J; bases unmatched to any gene: 1. CDR1 and CDR2 from the germline V gene are ENHRY and SYGVKD. CDR3 length equals 12 residues. CDR3 protein: CAIGQVQETQYF. For the CDR3, the DNA is TGTGCCATCGGACAGGTCCAAGAGACCCAGTACTTC.

The chain couples TRBV5-1 to TRBJ2-7; TRBD1 agrees at 7 bases. Germline assignment: CDR1 SGHRS and CDR2 YFSETQ. The CDR3 covers 17 residues. V lost 1 base to trimming and J lost 2 bases; unmatched junction nucleotides: 12. For the CDR3, the DNA is TGCGCCAGCAGCTTGTTCGCCACGGGACAGAGTCCCTACGAGCAGTACTTC. Its protein product is CASSLFATGQSPYEQYF. The whole variable domain, filled in from reference TRBV5-1 and TRBJ2-7, reads KAGVTQTPRYLIKTRGQQVTLSCSPISGHRSVSWYQQTPGQGLQFLFEYFSETQRNKGNFPGRFSGRQFSNSRSEMNVSTLELGDSALYLCASSLFATGQSPYEQYFGPGTRLTVT.

The rearrangement uses TRBV12-3 or TRBV12-4 and TRBJ1-1; TRBD1 is a possible D gene (6 bases). V lost 5 bases, J lost 6 bases, and 16 bases lay in between. The CDR3 loop spans 14 amino acids. CDR3 sequence: CASSHDRLRAEAFF. In DNA form, the CDR3 reads TGTGCCAGCAGTCATGACAGGCTTAGGGCTGAAGCTTTCTTT.

This clonotype was seen many times. This rearrangement joins TRBV27 to TRBJ2-7; 10 bases agree with TRBD1. Trimming cost V 3 bases and J 5 bases; bases outside gene matches: 7. The CDR3 length is 15 residues. CDR1 is MNHEY, CDR2 SMNVEV, per germline (reference sequence). CDR3 region: CASSLPGTGDHEQYF. CDR3 nucleotides: TGTGCCAGCAGTTTGCCCGGGACAGGGGACCACGAGCAGTACTTC.

This clonotype was counted only a few times. This chain joins TRBV7-2 and TRBJ2-7; 11 bases are shared with TRBD2. The CDR3 runs to 14 residues. Germline V gives CDR1 SGHTA, CDR2 FQGNSA. Trimming took 4 bases from V and 9 from J; bases not matched to a gene: 8. CDR3 region: CASSSELAGAGQYF. CDR3 nucleotides: TGTGCCAGCAGCTCAGAACTAGCGGGGGCGGGGCAGTACTTC.

This clonotype was counted only a few times. The chain joins TRBV12-3 or TRBV12-4 to TRBJ1-5; D call uncertain. The CDR3 runs to 10 residues. V shed 3 bases and J shed 6 bases, with 0 bases lying between them. CDR3 residues: CASSFQPQHF. The CDR3 DNA reads TGTGCCAGCAGTTTTCAGCCCCAGCATTTT.

The sample holds a few counts of this clonotype. The rearrangement joins TRBV10-1 to TRBJ2-1; D is uncertain. The length of the CDR3 is 14 residues. Deletions cut 0 bases from V and 0 bases from J, with 3 bases between. Germline lookup yields CDR1 WNHNN and CDR2 SYGVQD (reference sequence). The CDR3 loop is CASSESSSYNEQFF. CDR3 nucleotide sequence: TGCGCCAGCAGTGAGTCCAGCTCCTACAATGAGCAGTTCTTC.

This clonotype was picked up a small number of times. The CDR3 DNA reads TGTGCCAGCAGTGAAGTCGGGGATACGCAGTATTTT. Protein: CASSEVGDTQYF. This chain connects TRBV6-1 to TRBJ2-3; D is unresolved. The CDR3 loop spans 12 amino acids. The V gene lost 1 base and the J gene lost 6 bases, with 5 bases spanning the gap. Germline loops: CDR1 MNHNS, CDR2 SASEGT.

This chain joins TRBV7-9 and TRBJ2-7, with D tentatively TRBD1 (6 bases). The CDR3 contains 15 residues. Germline V gives CDR1 SEHNR, CDR2 FQNEAQ (reference sequence). V was shortened by 5 bases and J by 5 bases, with 19 bases between the two germline ends. The CDR3 loop is CASSRHGGGRDEQYF. CDR3 nucleotides: TGTGCCAGCAGCAGACATGGTGGGGGCAGGGACGAGCAGTACTTC.

V and J are TRBV20-1 and TRBJ2-1; tentatively, D is TRBD2 (7 bases). The CDR3 consists of 14 residues. Trimming removed 3 bases at V and 7 bases at J, with 16 bases between. Germline V gives CDR1 DFQATT, CDR2 SNEGSKA (reference sequence). CDR3: CSASVGGGLNEQFF. CDR3 coding DNA: TGCAGTGCTAGCGTAGGGGGGGGGCTGAATGAGCAGTTCTTC.

V usage is TRBV6-5 and J usage is TRBJ1-1; possibly TRBD1 for D (5 bases). Germline V gene lookup returns CDR1 MNHEY and CDR2 SVGAGI. The CDR3 loop spans 13 amino acids. V gave up 2 bases and J gave up 4 bases, with 8 bases separating them. CDR3 sequence (DNA): TGTGCCAGCAGTTACCCTGGGGGCACTGAAGCTTTCTTT. Encoded protein: CASSYPGGTEAFF.

This clonotype was detected only a few times. The V and J genes are TRBV6-1 and TRBJ2-5; 7 bases align to TRBD1. The CDR3 is 13 amino acids. CDR1 and CDR2 (germline): MNHNS, SASEGT. The ends lost 4 bases at V and 5 bases at J; junction bases unmatched: 4. The CDR3 is CASSGQGSETQYF. CDR3 in DNA: TGTGCCAGCAGTGGACAGGGTAGCGAGACCCAGTACTTC.

This clonotype was counted between two and nine times. The CDR3 loop reads CASSWEQGTIYGYTF. CDR3 DNA sequence: TGCGCCAGCAGCTGGGAGCAGGGGACCATCTATGGCTACACCTTC. The chain uses TRBV5-1 and TRBJ1-2; D possibly corresponds to TRBD1 (6 bases). This CDR3 region has 15 residues. Per the germline V gene, CDR1 is SGHRS and CDR2 is YFSETQ. V was trimmed by 3 bases and J by 4 bases, leaving 16 bases between them.